These T cell receptor beta chains were read from a single sample in a study of blood T cell repertoires in COVID-19. Using immunoSEQ multiplex PCR, the repertoire was profiled, and TCRdb retains in-frame clones only, with some absent. This table has 110,000 or so clones, over 80% appearing once. Sequenced input: peripheral blood. The receptors were sampled from a woman between 55 and 75 years old with acute or convalescent COVID-19. CDR3s include the opening cysteine and the closing phenylalanine or tryptophan. A D gene is named only where the DNA matches it firmly. Rows give clone size only sometimes, using once, few, many, or a class for an expanded clone.

CASSQMTSGSGNEQFF	TGTGCCAGCTCACAGATGACTAGCGGGAGTGGGAATGAGCAGTTCTTC	TRBV18	16	-	TRBJ2-1	TRBD2
CASSLDRGRAFF	TGCGCCAGCAGCCTTGACAGGGGGCGAGCTTTCTTT	TRBV5-1	12	-	TRBJ1-1	TRBD1
CASSVEAGQPQHF	TGTGCCAGCAGCGTAGAAGCGGGTCAGCCCCAGCATTTT	TRBV9	13	few	TRBJ1-5	-
CASIAILASNEQFF	TGTGCCAGCATAGCCATCCTAGCGAGCAATGAGCAGTTCTTC	TRBV28	14	-	TRBJ2-1	-
CASTSTVGNQPQHF	TGTGCCAGCACCTCGACAGTAGGCAATCAGCCCCAGCATTTT	TRBV6-5	14	-	TRBJ1-5	-
CATSETGHSRYTF	TGTGCCACCAGTGAAACGGGACACTCGCGCTACACCTTC	TRBV24-1	13	-	TRBJ1-2	-
CATVKGLGFGEQYF	TGTGCCACCGTGAAGGGGTTGGGCTTTGGTGAGCAGTACTTC	TRBV28	14	-	TRBJ2-7	-
CASSEAAGDHYGYTF	TGTGCCAGCAGTGAAGCCGCGGGGGACCACTATGGCTACACCTTC	TRBV6-1	15	-	TRBJ1-2	-
CASSLVRGASGADTQYF	TGTGCCAGCAGCTTGGTTCGGGGGGCGTCGGGCGCAGATACGCAGTATTTT	TRBV5-5	17	-	TRBJ2-3	-
CASSFNSGAAHEQYF	TGTGCCAGCAGTTTTAATAGCGGGGCGGCCCACGAGCAGTACTTC	TRBV27	15	-	TRBJ2-7	TRBD2
CASRTHTGDNEKLFF	TGTGCCAGCAGAACCCATACAGGGGATAATGAAAAACTGTTTTTT	TRBV28	15	-	TRBJ1-4	TRBD1
CASSFGSWDTQYF	TGTGCCAGCAGTTTCGGGTCGTGGGATACGCAGTATTTT	TRBV27	13	many	TRBJ2-3	-
CASSVGTGSVETQYF	TGTGCCAGCAGCGTCGGGACAGGGAGCGTGGAGACCCAGTACTTC	TRBV9	15	-	TRBJ2-5	TRBD1
CASSGARYSNQPQHF	TGTGCCAGCAGTGGAGCTCGCTATAGCAATCAGCCCCAGCATTTT	TRBV2	15	-	TRBJ1-5	-
CASSPSDSRYGYTF	TGCGCCAGCAGCCCCAGCGACAGTCGCTATGGCTACACCTTC	TRBV5-1	14	-	TRBJ1-2	-
CASRDQGSPLHF	TGCGCCAGCAGGGATCAGGGTTCACCCCTCCACTTT	TRBV4-3	12	-	TRBJ1-6	-
CASRTDRGRAGELFF	TGTGCCAGCAGAACGGACAGGGGGCGAGCCGGGGAGCTGTTTTTT	TRBV6-5	15	-	TRBJ2-2	TRBD1
CASSPRTAYGYTF	TGTGCCAGCAGTCCGAGGACAGCCTATGGCTACACCTTC	TRBV27	13	-	TRBJ1-2	-
CASSLEEVMNTEAFF	TGTGCCAGCAGCTTAGAGGAGGTTATGAACACTGAAGCTTTCTTT	TRBV11-3	15	-	TRBJ1-1	-
CASSGGQLYGYTF	TGTGCCAGCTCGGGCGGACAGCTGTATGGCTACACCTTC	TRBV18	13	few	TRBJ1-2	-
CASSKGALNEKLFF	TGTGCCAGCAGTAAGGGGGCGCTTAATGAAAAACTGTTTTTT	TRBV2	14	-	TRBJ1-4	TRBD1
CASSQQGAGEQFF	TGTGCCAGCAGTCAACAGGGGGCTGGTGAGCAGTTCTTC	TRBV3-1/TRBV3-2	13	-	TRBJ2-1	TRBD1
CASSLPNRVYEQYF	TGTGCCAGCAGCCTTCCCAACAGGGTCTACGAGCAGTACTTC	TRBV3-1/TRBV3-2	14	-	TRBJ2-7	-
CASALGSTGDEQFF	TGTGCCAGCGCACTGGGTAGCACAGGCGATGAGCAGTTCTTC	TRBV11-3	14	-	TRBJ2-1	-
CASSSPGQGLGGYTF	TGTGCCAGCAGCTCACCGGGACAGGGCCTCGGTGGCTACACCTTC	TRBV11-3	15	-	TRBJ1-2	TRBD1
CASSVVVAGDTQYF	TGTGCCAGCAGCGTAGTTGTTGCGGGGGATACGCAGTATTTT	TRBV9	14	-	TRBJ2-3	-
CASSQVQSPEVEQYF	TGTGCCAGCAGCCAAGTTCAGTCCCCGGAGGTCGAGCAGTACTTC	TRBV4-2	15	-	TRBJ2-7	-
CASSPWTGEANEQYF	TGTGCCAGCTCACCATGGACAGGGGAGGCCAACGAGCAGTACTTC	TRBV18	15	-	TRBJ2-7	TRBD1
CASSPRTGADQPQHF	TGTGCCAGCTCACCCCGGACAGGGGCCGATCAGCCCCAGCATTTT	TRBV18	15	once	TRBJ1-5	TRBD1
CASSYLDTYGYTF	TGTGCCAGCAGCTACCTGGACACCTATGGCTACACCTTC	TRBV7-9	13	-	TRBJ1-2	-
CASRNPGGPRNEQYF	TGTGCCAGTAGAAACCCGGGAGGGCCAAGGAACGAGCAGTACTTC	TRBV19	15	-	TRBJ2-7	TRBD2
CASSFGAGREAFF	TGTGCCAGCAGCTTCGGAGCTGGCCGTGAAGCTTTCTTT	TRBV7-3	13	-	TRBJ1-1	-
CASSQEQVTTQYF	TGTGCCAGCAGCCAAGAACAGGTCACGACGCAGTATTTT	TRBV14	13	-	TRBJ2-3	-
CASSAGQSSYNEQFF	TGTGCCAGCAGCGCGGGACAGAGCTCCTACAATGAGCAGTTCTTC	TRBV9	15	-	TRBJ2-1	TRBD1
CATSRQGDDNEQFF	TGTGCCACCAGCCGGCAGGGGGACGACAATGAGCAGTTCTTC	TRBV15	14	-	TRBJ2-1	TRBD1
CASSASGGYNEQFF	TGTGCCAGCAGCGCTAGCGGTGGTTACAATGAGCAGTTCTTC	TRBV6-4	14	few	TRBJ2-1	TRBD2
CASSDRTVGYTF	TGTGCCAGTAGCGATAGGACAGTTGGCTACACCTTC	TRBV19	12	-	TRBJ1-2	-
CASSPGTGGQPQHF	TGTGCCAGCTCACCAGGTACAGGGGGTCAGCCCCAGCATTTT	TRBV18	14	-	TRBJ1-5	TRBD1
CASSLGLANTQYF	TGTGCCAGCAGCTTAGGACTAGCAAATACGCAGTATTTT	TRBV7-2	13	-	TRBJ2-3	TRBD2